Each of the 21 T cell receptor beta chains below was sequenced from the same sample in a study of shared clonotypes between healthy human individuals. The naive CD8 subset, CD45RO-negative cells positively selected for CCR7, excluded terminally differentiated effector memory CD45RA+ cells. Measured with immunoSEQ multiplex PCR; TCRdb has only the in-frame clones, and not every one. The sample yields millions of clones, approximately 94% seen once. The sequenced sample consisted of naive CD8+ T cells sorted from blood. Source of these receptors: a man aged 18 to 30 in good health.

This clone showed up just a few times. The chain combines TRBV19 with TRBJ1-2; 8 positions match TRBD1. The CDR3 extends over 15 amino acids. Germline-derived CDR1 and CDR2 are LNHDA and SQIVND (reference sequence). Unmatched junction bases numbered 8, after V lost 5 bases and J lost 3 bases. CDR3 bases: TGTGCCAGTAGTGATGAAGCAGGGGGCGACTATGGCTACACCTTC. Translated: CASSDEAGGDYGYTF.

To note about this clone: Germline and junction disagree at one end, which may indicate a read error. This chain connects TRBV27 to TRBJ1-6, with D possibly being TRBD1 (6 bases). Germline assignment: CDR1 MNHEY and CDR2 SMNVEV (reference sequence). The CDR3 spans 13 residues. CDR3 residues: CASSYLGGPELSF. CDR3 bases: TGTGCCAGCAGCTACCTCGGGGGGCCCGAGTTAAGCTTT.

V and J are TRBV27 and TRBJ1-1, with a possible D match to TRBD1 (6 bases). Trimming stripped 3 bases from V and 4 bases from J, with 15 bases between. This CDR3 has 15 residues. From germline, CDR1 is MNHEY and CDR2 SMNVEV (reference sequence). CDR3 nucleotide sequence: TGTGCCAGCAGTTTTGGAGGGGGTGGGTTCACTGAAGCTTTCTTT. As protein: CASSFGGGGFTEAFF.

The chain recombines TRBV4-3 with TRBJ2-1; no reliable D call. V lost 0 bases and J lost 8, with 8 bases in between. This CDR3 comprises 13 residues. The V gene's germline CDR1 is LGHNA and CDR2 YSLEER. For the CDR3, the DNA is TGCGCCAGCAGCCAAGATGGTGCGTATGAGCAGTTCTTC. Its protein product is CASSQDGAYEQFF.

This clone was seen once. CDR3 in amino acids: CASSFSGLAGEFF. The CDR3 bases are TGTGCCAGCAGTTTCTCGGGACTAGCGGGGGAGTTCTTC. The chain joins TRBV27 to TRBJ2-1, with 14 bases aligning to TRBD2. With V trimmed by 3 bases and J by 14 bases, 3 bases remained unmatched. Germline CDR1 is MNHEY and CDR2 is SMNVEV (reference sequence). The CDR3 consists of 13 residues.

This sequence joins TRBV18 and TRBJ2-7; TRBD2 matches 7 bases. This CDR3 is 15 amino acids long. CDR1 is KGHSH and CDR2 is LQKENI in the germline V gene. V dropped 3 bases and J dropped 2; count of bases not matched to a gene: 7. As DNA, the CDR3 is TGTGCCAGCTCACCCCCTCATAGCGGGCCCTACGAGCAGTACTTC. Translating it yields CASSPPHSGPYEQYF.

The chain is built from TRBV6-5 and TRBJ2-2; 7 positions agree with TRBD1. Germline V gene sequence: CDR1 MNHEY, CDR2 SVGAGI. V gave up 4 bases and J gave up 7 bases; unmatched junction bases: 9. The CDR3 sequence is 15 residues long. The CDR3 coding sequence is TGTGCCAGCAGTTCCATACAGGGGTTCGGCGGGGAGCTGTTTTTT. Its translation: CASSSIQGFGGELFF.

The rearrangement links TRBV14 to TRBJ2-3; TRBD1 is a possible D gene (5 bases). CDR3 length: 14 residues. Trimming shortened V by 5 bases and J by 4 bases, and 13 bases separated the two germline ends. Germline CDR1 and CDR2: SGHDN and FVKESK. CDR3 loop: CASSAPGNSDTQYF. CDR3 nucleotides: TGTGCCAGCAGCGCACCAGGGAATTCAGATACGCAGTATTTT.

The chain employs TRBV6-4 and TRBJ2-1; D is undetermined. The CDR3 extends over 14 amino acids. Germline V gives CDR1 MRHNA, CDR2 SNTAGT. The V end lost 5 bases, the J end lost 4 bases, and 12 bases lay between the germline ends. CDR3 residues: CASSPRSGYNEQFF. The DNA of the CDR3 is TGTGCCAGCAGTCCCCGTAGTGGGTACAATGAGCAGTTCTTC.

The chain links TRBV12-5 to TRBJ2-7, with TRBD1 identical over 8 bases. Per the germline V gene, CDR1 is LGHNT and CDR2 is FRNRAP. The CDR3 is 14 residues long. After removal of 6 bases from V and 2 bases from J, the junction contained 6 bases not matched to a gene. The CDR3 nucleotides are TGTGCTAGTGGCCTGGGACAGGCGACCTACGAGCAGTACTTC. Protein product: CASGLGQATYEQYF.

The rearrangement joins TRBV5-4 to TRBJ2-7; the D is unclear. CDR1 is SGHNT, CDR2 YYREEE, per germline (reference sequence). There are 13 residues in the CDR3. With 5 bases removed from V and 3 bases from J, the gap between germline ends came to 12 bases. CDR3 nucleotide sequence: TGTGCCAGCAGGTATTCTTGGGGCTACGAGCAGTACTTC. Its protein product is CASRYSWGYEQYF.

The V and J genes are TRBV28 and TRBJ1-2, with D perhaps matching TRBD1 (5 bases). Germline V gene data show CDR1 as MDHEN and CDR2 as SYDVKM. The ends were cut back, 3 bases at V and 4 bases at J, with 9 bases in the middle. The CDR3 is made up of 13 amino acids. The CDR3 reads CASSFGASYGYTF. In nucleotides, the CDR3 is TGTGCCAGCAGTTTTGGGGCTTCCTATGGCTACACCTTC.

This rearrangement joins TRBV2 to TRBJ2-2; D is possibly TRBD2 (5 bases). CDR1 is SNHLY and CDR2 is FYNNEI in the germline V gene. This CDR3 contains 11 residues. V shed 10 bases and J shed 7 bases, with 10 bases lying between them. The CDR3 loop is CAKTAGGELFF. CDR3 nucleotide sequence: TGTGCCAAGACGGCGGGCGGGGAGCTGTTTTTT.

This clone was seen only once. The chain has TRBV7-3 and TRBJ2-1, with D possibly matching TRBD1 (6 bases). Trimming removed 2 bases at V and 9 bases at J, with 11 bases between. This CDR3 contains 13 residues. Germline values: CDR1 SGHTA, CDR2 FQGTGA. Here the CDR3 reads CASSLSGAAEQFF. CDR3 nucleotide sequence: TGTGCCAGCAGCTTATCAGGGGCCGCTGAGCAGTTCTTC.

This chain uses TRBV11-2 with TRBJ1-2; D gene ambiguous. V dropped 2 bases and J dropped 6 bases, with 13 bases sitting between them. This CDR3 spans 14 amino acids. Germline-derived CDR1 and CDR2 are SGHAT and FQNNGV. Written as DNA, the CDR3 is TGTGCCAGCAGCTTAATTTTCGGTCTGAATGGCTACACCTTC. Translating it yields CASSLIFGLNGYTF.

The chain joins TRBV6-1 to TRBJ1-2, with D possibly being TRBD1 (5 bases). Per the germline V gene, CDR1 is MNHNS and CDR2 is SASEGT. V dropped 6 bases and J dropped 3 bases, with 8 bases sitting between them. The CDR3 sequence is 12 residues long. The CDR3 DNA sequence: TGTGCCAGCAGGCCCAGGGACTATGGCTACACCTTC. Protein product: CASRPRDYGYTF.

The V gene is TRBV6-5, the J gene TRBJ2-1, with D possibly TRBD2 on 6 matching bases. The CDR3 runs to 16 residues. The V end was cut by 0 bases, the J end by 7 bases, with 16 bases between. Germline V gives CDR1 MNHEY, CDR2 SVGAGI. The CDR3 nucleotides are TGTGCCAGCAGTTACTCGGACCTGGGAGGATGGAATGAGCAGTTCTTC. Translated, it gives CASSYSDLGGWNEQFF.

The chain employs TRBV4-3 and TRBJ2-2; possibly TRBD2 for D (6 bases). CDR3 length: 17 residues. The germline V gene encodes CDR1 LGHNA and CDR2 YSLEER. V was trimmed by 5 bases and J by 3 bases, leaving 19 bases between them. The chain's CDR3 is CASSSNIGEADTGELFF. DNA for the CDR3: TGCGCCAGCAGCTCAAATATCGGGGAGGCGGACACCGGGGAGCTGTTTTTT.

The rearrangement uses TRBV7-2 and TRBJ2-1, with 9 positions matching TRBD2. The trim removed 0 bases at V and 4 bases at J, leaving 4 bases unmatched. The CDR3 is made up of 16 amino acids. Germline loops: CDR1 SGHTA, CDR2 FQGNSA. The CDR3 region is CASSLATSGFYNEQFF. The CDR3 coding sequence is TGTGCCAGCAGCTTAGCGACTAGCGGTTTTTACAATGAGCAGTTCTTC. Based on the CDR3 plus reference TRBV7-2 and TRBJ2-1, the full variable domain is GAGVSQSPSNKVTEKGKDVELRCDPISGHTALYWYRQSLGQGLEFLIYFQGNSAPDKSGLPSDRFSAERTGGSVSTLTIQRTQQEDSAVYLCASSLATSGFYNEQFFGPGTRLTVL.

This chain connects TRBV6-6 to TRBJ2-1; 8 nucleotides line up with TRBD2. The V gene's germline CDR1 is MNHNY and CDR2 SVGAGI (reference sequence). The length of the CDR3 is 14 residues. After removal of 6 bases from V and 7 bases from J, the junction contained 8 bases not matched to a gene. In DNA form, the CDR3 reads TGTGCCAGCAGCCTCCAGGCTAGCGGGAATGAGCAGTTCTTC. Translated, it gives CASSLQASGNEQFF.

The chain combines TRBV11-2 with TRBJ2-1; 7 bases are shared with TRBD1. CDR1 is SGHAT, CDR2 FQNNGV, per germline. CDR3 length equals 20 residues. After removal of 0 bases from V and 5 bases from J, the junction contained 19 bases not matched to a gene. CDR3 coding DNA: TGTGCCAGCAGCTTAGATCACAGTGTGGGTACAGGGGTTGTAAACAATGAGCAGTTCTTC. Translated, it gives CASSLDHSVGTGVVNNEQFF.